This T cell receptor beta chain was sequenced during a study of blood T cell repertoires in COVID-19. About the research overall: The origin of the acute and convalescent COVID-19 samples was the United States, Italy and Spain.

Data came from immunoSEQ multiplex PCR; TCRdb stores just in-frame clones and leaves some out. Of about 240,000 clones in the sample, approximately 90% were seen once. Clinical history as reported by participants underpinned cohort assignment. The germline V gene encodes CDR1 LNHDA and CDR2 SQIVND (reference sequence). Trimming stripped 3 bases from V and 3 bases from J, with 11 bases between. The CDR3 extends over 14 amino acids. Sequencing used PBMCs or T cells enriched from blood (not recorded which). The chain couples TRBV19 to TRBJ1-2; D is uncertain. This TCR was recovered from a woman between 25 and 40 years old who had recovered from COVID-19. CDR3 DNA sequence: TGTGCCAGTAGTATTAGATGGGAGTACTATGGCTACACCTTC. Translated: CASSIRWEYYGYTF. Filled out from reference TRBV19 and TRBJ1-2, the complete variable domain reads DGGITQSPKYLFRKEGQNVTLSCEQNLNHDAMYWYRQDPGQGLRLIYYSQIVNDFQKGDIAEGYSVSREKKESFPLTVTSAQKNPTAFYLCASSIRWEYYGYTFGSGTRLTVV.